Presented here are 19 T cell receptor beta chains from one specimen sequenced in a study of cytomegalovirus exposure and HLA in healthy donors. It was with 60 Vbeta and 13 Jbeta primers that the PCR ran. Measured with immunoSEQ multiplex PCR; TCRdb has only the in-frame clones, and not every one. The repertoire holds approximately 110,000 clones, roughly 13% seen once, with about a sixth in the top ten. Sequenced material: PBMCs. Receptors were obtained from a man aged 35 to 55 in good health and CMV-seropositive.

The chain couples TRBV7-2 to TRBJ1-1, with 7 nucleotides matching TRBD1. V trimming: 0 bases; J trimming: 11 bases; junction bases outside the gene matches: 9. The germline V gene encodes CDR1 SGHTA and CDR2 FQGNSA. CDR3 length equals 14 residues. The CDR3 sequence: CASSLAVRGAEAFF. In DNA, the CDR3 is TGTGCCAGCAGCTTAGCTGTCAGGGGGGCGGAGGCTTTCTTT.

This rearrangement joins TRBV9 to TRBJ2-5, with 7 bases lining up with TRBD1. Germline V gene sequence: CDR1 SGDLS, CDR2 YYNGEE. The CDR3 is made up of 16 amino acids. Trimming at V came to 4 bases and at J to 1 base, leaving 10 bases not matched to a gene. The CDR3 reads CASSPRGRGFQETQYF. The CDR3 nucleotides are TGTGCCAGCAGCCCAAGGGGCAGGGGGTTCCAAGAGACCCAGTACTTC.

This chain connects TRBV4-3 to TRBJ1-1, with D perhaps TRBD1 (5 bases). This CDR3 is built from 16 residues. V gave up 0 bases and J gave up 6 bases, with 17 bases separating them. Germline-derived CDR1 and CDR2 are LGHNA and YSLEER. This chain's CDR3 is CASSQEVAGMGAEAFF. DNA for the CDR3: TGCGCCAGCAGCCAAGAAGTGGCAGGGATGGGCGCTGAAGCTTTCTTT.

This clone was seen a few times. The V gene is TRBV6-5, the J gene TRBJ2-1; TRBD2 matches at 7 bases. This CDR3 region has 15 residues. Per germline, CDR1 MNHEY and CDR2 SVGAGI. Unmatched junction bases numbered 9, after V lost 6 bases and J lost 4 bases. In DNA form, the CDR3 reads TGTGCCAGCAGCTTAACTAGCGACTCATACAATGAGCAGTTCTTC. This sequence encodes CASSLTSDSYNEQFF.

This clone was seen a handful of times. CDR3 nucleotides: TGTGCCAGCAGTAGGGGCGGGAGGGCCGAAAATGAGCAGTTCTTC. Protein sequence: CASSRGGRAENEQFF. The rearrangement links TRBV6-5 to TRBJ2-1, with 9 bases fitting TRBD2. The CDR3 sequence is 15 residues long. CDR1 is MNHEY, CDR2 SVGAGI, per germline. The V and J ends lost 5 bases and 7 bases, in that order; junction bases with no gene match: 9.

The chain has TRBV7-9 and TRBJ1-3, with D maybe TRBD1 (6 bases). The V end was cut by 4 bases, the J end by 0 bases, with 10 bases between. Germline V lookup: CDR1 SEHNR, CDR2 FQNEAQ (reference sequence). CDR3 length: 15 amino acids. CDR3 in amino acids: CASSYSRGSGNTIYF. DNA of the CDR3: TGTGCCAGCAGCTATAGCAGGGGCTCTGGAAACACCATATATTTT.

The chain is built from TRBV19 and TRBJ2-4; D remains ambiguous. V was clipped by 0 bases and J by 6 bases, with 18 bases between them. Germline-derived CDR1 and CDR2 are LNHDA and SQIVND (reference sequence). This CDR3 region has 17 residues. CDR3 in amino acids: CASSIDRSVGPANIQYF. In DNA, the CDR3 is TGTGCCAGTAGTATAGATCGGAGCGTCGGTCCTGCAAACATTCAGTACTTC.

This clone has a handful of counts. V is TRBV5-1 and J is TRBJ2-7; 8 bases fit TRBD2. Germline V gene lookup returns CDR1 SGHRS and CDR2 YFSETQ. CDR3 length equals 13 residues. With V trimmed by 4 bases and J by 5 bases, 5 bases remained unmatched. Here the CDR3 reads CASSPGGDHEQYF. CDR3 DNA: TGCGCCAGCAGCCCCGGGGGGGACCACGAGCAGTACTTC.

The chain's CDR3 is CASSLAGGSEQYF. The CDR3, as DNA: TGCGCCAGCTCCCTAGCGGGAGGTTCTGAGCAGTACTTC. The J gene is TRBJ2-7, the V gene TRBV5-1, with TRBD2 matching over 11 bases. After removal of 7 bases from V and 7 bases from J, the junction contained 7 bases not matched to a gene. CDR3 length: 13 amino acids. CDR1 is SGHRS, CDR2 YFSETQ, per germline.

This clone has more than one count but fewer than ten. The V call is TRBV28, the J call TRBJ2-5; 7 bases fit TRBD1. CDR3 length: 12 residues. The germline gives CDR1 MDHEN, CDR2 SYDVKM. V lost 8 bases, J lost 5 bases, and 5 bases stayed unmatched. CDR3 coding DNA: TGTGCCAGCTCCAGGGGGATGGAGACCCAGTACTTC. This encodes CASSRGMETQYF.

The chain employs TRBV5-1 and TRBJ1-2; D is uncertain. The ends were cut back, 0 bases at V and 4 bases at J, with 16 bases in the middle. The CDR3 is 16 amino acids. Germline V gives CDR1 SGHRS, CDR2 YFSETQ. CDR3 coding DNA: TGCGCCAGCAGCTTGGACCCCGACCGCGGCCCCTATGGCTACACCTTC. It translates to CASSLDPDRGPYGYTF.

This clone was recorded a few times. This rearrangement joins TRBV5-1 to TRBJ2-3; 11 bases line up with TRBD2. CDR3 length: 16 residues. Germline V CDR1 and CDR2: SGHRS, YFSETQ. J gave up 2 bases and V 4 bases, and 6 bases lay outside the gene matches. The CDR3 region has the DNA TGCGCCAGCAGCCGCCTGACTAGCGGGAACACAGATACGCAGTATTTT. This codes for CASSRLTSGNTDTQYF.

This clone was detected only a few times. In nucleotides, the CDR3 is TGCGCCAGCAGCCAAGATTACGGGGCAGGGGGCTCTGAAAAACTGTTTTTT. Protein product: CASSQDYGAGGSEKLFF. This chain uses TRBV4-1 with TRBJ1-4, with TRBD1 matching over 8 bases. The CDR3 runs to 17 residues. Per the germline V gene, CDR1 is MGHRA and CDR2 is YSYEKL. V was clipped by 0 bases and J by 7 bases; unmatched bases: 10.

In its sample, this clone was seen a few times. The CDR3 loop reads CASSPQTGEGIEAFF. The DNA for the CDR3 is TGTGCCAGCAGCCCCCAGACAGGGGAAGGAATTGAAGCTTTCTTT. V and J are TRBV7-6 and TRBJ1-1; 8 bases are shared with TRBD1. The germline V gene has CDR1 SGHVS and CDR2 FNYEAQ. V lost 5 bases to trimming and J lost 7 bases; unmatched junction nucleotides: 12. The CDR3 sequence is 15 residues long. Variable domain in full (rest from reference TRBV7-6 and TRBJ1-1): GAGVSQSPRYKVTKRGQDVALRCDPISGHVSLYWYRQALGQGPEFLTYFNYEAQQDKSGLPNDRFSAERPEGSISTLTIQRTEQRDSAMYRCASSPQTGEGIEAFFGQGTRLTVV.

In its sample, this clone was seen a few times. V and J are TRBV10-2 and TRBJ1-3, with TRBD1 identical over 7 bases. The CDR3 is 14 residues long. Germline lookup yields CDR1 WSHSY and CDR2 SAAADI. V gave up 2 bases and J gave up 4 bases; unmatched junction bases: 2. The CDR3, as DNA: TGCGCCAGCAGTGAGCAGGGGGGCGGAAACACCATATATTTT. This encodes CASSEQGGGNTIYF.

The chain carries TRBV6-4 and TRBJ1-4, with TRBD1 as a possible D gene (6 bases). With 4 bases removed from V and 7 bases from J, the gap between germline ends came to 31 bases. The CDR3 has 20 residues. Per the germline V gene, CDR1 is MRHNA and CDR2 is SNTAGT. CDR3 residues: CASSAGTWPGSPLGAEKLFF. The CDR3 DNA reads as TGTGCCAGCAGTGCCGGGACATGGCCAGGGAGTCCCCTCGGTGCTGAAAAACTGTTTTTT.

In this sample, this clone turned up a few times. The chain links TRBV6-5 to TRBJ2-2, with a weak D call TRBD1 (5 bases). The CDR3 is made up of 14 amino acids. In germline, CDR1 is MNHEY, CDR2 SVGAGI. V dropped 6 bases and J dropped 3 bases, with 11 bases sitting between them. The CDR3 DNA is TGTGCCAGCAGCCCCGGACACTACACCGGGGAGCTGTTTTTT. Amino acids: CASSPGHYTGELFF.

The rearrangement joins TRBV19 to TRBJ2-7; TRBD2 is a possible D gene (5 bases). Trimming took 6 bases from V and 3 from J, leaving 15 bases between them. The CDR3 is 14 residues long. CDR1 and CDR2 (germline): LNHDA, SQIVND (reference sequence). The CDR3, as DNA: TGTGCCAGTAGCACCACTGGAGGCTTCTACGAGCAGTACTTC. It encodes CASSTTGGFYEQYF.

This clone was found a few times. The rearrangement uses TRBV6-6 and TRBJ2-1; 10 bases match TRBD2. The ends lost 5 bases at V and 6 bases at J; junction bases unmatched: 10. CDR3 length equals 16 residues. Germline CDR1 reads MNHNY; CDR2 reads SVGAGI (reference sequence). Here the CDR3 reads CASSQNKREGLNEQFF. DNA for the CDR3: TGTGCCAGCAGTCAAAATAAGCGGGAGGGCCTCAATGAGCAGTTCTTC.